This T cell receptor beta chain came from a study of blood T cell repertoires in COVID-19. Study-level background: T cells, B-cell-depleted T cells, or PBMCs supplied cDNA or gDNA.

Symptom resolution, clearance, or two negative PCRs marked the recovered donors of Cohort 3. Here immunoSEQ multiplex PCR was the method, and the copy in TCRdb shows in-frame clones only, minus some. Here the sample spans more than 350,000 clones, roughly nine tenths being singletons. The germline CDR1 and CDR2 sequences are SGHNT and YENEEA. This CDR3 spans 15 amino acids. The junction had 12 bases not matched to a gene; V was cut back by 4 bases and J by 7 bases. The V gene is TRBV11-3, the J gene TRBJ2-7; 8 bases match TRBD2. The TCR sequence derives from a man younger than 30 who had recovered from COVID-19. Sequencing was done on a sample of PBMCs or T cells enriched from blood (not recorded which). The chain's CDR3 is CASSSGLAAAGEQYF. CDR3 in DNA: TGTGCCAGCAGCTCAGGACTAGCCGCTGCTGGTGAGCAGTACTTC.